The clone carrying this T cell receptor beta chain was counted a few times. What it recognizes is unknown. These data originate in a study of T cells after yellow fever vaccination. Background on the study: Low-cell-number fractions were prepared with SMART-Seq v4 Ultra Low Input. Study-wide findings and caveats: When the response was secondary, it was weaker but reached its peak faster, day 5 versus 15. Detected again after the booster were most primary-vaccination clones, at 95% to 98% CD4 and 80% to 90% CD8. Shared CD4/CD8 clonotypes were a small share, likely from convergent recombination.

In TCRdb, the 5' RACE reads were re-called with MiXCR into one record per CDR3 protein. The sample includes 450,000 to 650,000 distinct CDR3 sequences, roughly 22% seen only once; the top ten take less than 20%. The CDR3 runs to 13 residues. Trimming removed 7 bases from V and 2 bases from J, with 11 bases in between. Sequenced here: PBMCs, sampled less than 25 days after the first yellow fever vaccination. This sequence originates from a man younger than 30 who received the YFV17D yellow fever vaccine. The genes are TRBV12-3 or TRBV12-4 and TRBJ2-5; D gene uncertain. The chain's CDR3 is CASTKPSQETQYF. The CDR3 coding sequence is TGTGCCAGCACCAAACCCTCACAAGAGACCCAGTACTTC.